Below, 7 T cell receptor beta chains from the same sample are listed, as sequenced in a study of cytomegalovirus exposure and HLA in healthy donors. The PCR ran on 60 Vbeta and 13 Jbeta primers. This table comes from immunoSEQ multiplex PCR, and its TCRdb copy is limited to in-frame clones, with some not included. The sample holds around 150,000 clones, roughly three fifths seen once. Sequencing was done on a sample of PBMCs. These receptors were taken from a woman aged 60-75 years in good health and CMV-seronegative.

The chain uses TRBV19 and TRBJ1-5, with unresolved D. The CDR3 length is 14 residues. CDR1 is LNHDA, CDR2 SQIVND, per germline (reference sequence). V shed 5 bases and J shed 0 bases, with 8 bases lying between them. The CDR3 loop is CASSSDNSNQPQHF. The CDR3 nucleotides are TGTGCCAGTAGTTCCGACAATAGCAATCAGCCCCAGCATTTT.

A single count supports this clone. The chain employs TRBV5-4 and TRBJ1-2; TRBD1 matches 8 bases. In germline, CDR1 is SGHNT, CDR2 YYREEE (reference sequence). This CDR3 is built from 15 residues. J was trimmed by 7 bases and V by 1 base; bases with no gene match: 9. The CDR3 protein is CASSLRPDRVGGYTF. The DNA of the CDR3 is TGTGCCAGCAGCTTGCGACCGGACAGGGTGGGTGGCTACACCTTC.

This clone was picked up a small number of times. The chain uses TRBV2 and TRBJ2-7; TRBD1 agrees at 11 bases. The CDR3 contains 15 residues. CDR1 is SNHLY and CDR2 is FYNNEI in the germline V gene. Losses at the gene ends were 3 bases for V and 2 bases for J; bases not matched to a gene: 3. The DNA for the CDR3 is TGTGCCAGCAGTGAGTCGGGACAGGGGGCCTACGAGCAGTACTTC. Protein sequence: CASSESGQGAYEQYF.

V gene TRBV2 combines with J gene TRBJ2-7; possibly TRBD2 for D (6 bases). This CDR3 is built from 13 residues. Germline V CDR1 and CDR2: SNHLY, FYNNEI. The V gene lost 6 bases and the J gene lost 4 bases, with 13 bases spanning the gap. CDR3 in amino acids: CASRGRGGYEQYF. In nucleotides, the CDR3 is TGTGCCAGCAGGGGGCGGGGAGGATACGAGCAGTACTTC.

The chain uses TRBV7-2 and TRBJ2-3; no clear D gene. Trimming pared 4 bases from V and 7 bases from J, leaving 9 bases between. There are 12 residues in the CDR3. Germline V gives CDR1 SGHTA, CDR2 FQGNSA. CDR3 nucleotide sequence: TGTGCCAGCAGCTCCACCCTAAATACGCAGTATTTT. Its translation: CASSSTLNTQYF.

The V gene is TRBV15, the J gene TRBJ2-1; perhaps TRBD1 as D (6 bases). The CDR3 extends over 16 amino acids. The germline V gene encodes CDR1 LNHNV and CDR2 YYDKDF (reference sequence). V was cut by 3 bases and J by 4 bases, with 16 bases left in between. CDR3 sequence reads: CATSSPAGTSYNEQFF. The CDR3 DNA reads as TGTGCCACCAGCAGTCCCGCCGGGACATCTTACAATGAGCAGTTCTTC.

This clone was detected only once. The rearrangement uses TRBV5-1 and TRBJ2-7; D not certain. Germline loops: CDR1 SGHRS, CDR2 YFSETQ. This CDR3 comprises 15 residues. Between the trimmed V and J ends, which lost 1 base and 8 bases, there was a span of 19 bases. The CDR3 reads CASSLNLIAHTQQYF. CDR3 nucleotides: TGCGCCAGCAGCTTGAATCTAATCGCCCATACGCAGCAGTACTTC.